This passage covers 22 T cell receptor beta chains from one sample sequenced in a study of blood T cell repertoires in COVID-19 (TCRdb year 2020). The library was produced with the immunoSEQ multiplex PCR assay. As stored in TCRdb, this immuneACCESS dataset retains in-frame rearrangements with V and J assigned. A fraction of the clones does not appear; measured against another copy, unresolved V genes explain less than half of the discrepancy, and the remainder lacks a known reason. This sample is represented by hundreds of thousands of clones; roughly 90% of them were singletons. Clones ranked in the top ten supply around 3% of the sample. Material: peripheral blood. Every receptor here comes from a woman aged 25 to 45 with COVID-19, enrolled during active disease.

The genes are TRBV9 and TRBJ2-1; 7 nucleotides agree with TRBD2. Germline trimming cut 3 bases from V and 3 bases from J; bases unmatched to any gene: 3. Germline V CDR1 and CDR2: SGDLS, YYNGEE. The CDR3 is made up of 14 amino acids. CDR3 protein: CASSGGGGYNEQFF. The CDR3 DNA reads as TGTGCCAGCAGCGGGGGCGGGGGCTACAATGAGCAGTTCTTC.

The gene calls are TRBV7-2 and TRBJ1-1, with TRBD1 matching over 7 bases. Germline CDR1 SGHTA, CDR2 FQGNSA. Trimming took 1 base from V and 4 from J; bases not matched to a gene: 9. The CDR3 extends over 16 amino acids. CDR3 DNA: TGTGCCAGCAGCTTAGTGCCACAGGGGCATTCCACTGAAGCTTTCTTT. This codes for CASSLVPQGHSTEAFF. Based on the CDR3 plus reference TRBV7-2 and TRBJ1-1, the full variable domain is GAGVSQSPSNKVTEKGKDVELRCDPISGHTALYWYRQSLGQGLEFLIYFQGNSAPDKSGLPSDRFSAERTGGSVSTLTIQRTQQEDSAVYLCASSLVPQGHSTEAFFGQGTRLTVV.

This clone came up a few times. This sequence joins TRBV7-2 and TRBJ1-3; D is unresolved. V lost 5 bases, J lost 0 bases, and 8 bases lay in between. Germline V gives CDR1 SGHTA, CDR2 FQGNSA. The CDR3 is made up of 14 amino acids. The CDR3: CASSLLGSGNTIYF. The CDR3 DNA sequence: TGTGCCAGCAGCCTACTTGGCTCTGGAAACACCATATATTTT.

The J gene is TRBJ2-1, the V gene TRBV10-1; 14 bases line up with TRBD2. V shed 6 bases, J shed 10 bases, and the junction held 5 bases outside the gene matches. CDR3 length: 14 amino acids. Germline assignment: CDR1 WNHNN and CDR2 SYGVQD (reference sequence). CDR3 in amino acids: CASRPGLAGEEQFF. The CDR3, as DNA: TGCGCCAGCAGGCCGGGACTAGCGGGAGAGGAGCAGTTCTTC.

The J gene is TRBJ1-2, the V gene TRBV18, with D hard to call. Germline V gene data show CDR1 as KGHSH and CDR2 as LQKENI. V lost 3 bases, J lost 6 bases, and 14 bases lay in between. The CDR3 is 14 amino acids. As DNA, the CDR3 is TGTGCCAGCTCACCTTTTCTCTCTACGAATGGCTACACCTTC. It yields the protein CASSPFLSTNGYTF.

This sequence joins TRBV3-1 (or the pseudogene TRBV3-2) and TRBJ2-6, with D unclear. This CDR3 region has 18 residues. The V gene lost 4 bases and the J gene lost 0 bases, with 16 bases spanning the gap. Germline V lookup: CDR1 LGHDT, CDR2 YNNKEL (reference sequence). DNA for the CDR3: TGTGCCAGCAGCCCAACCTCGCGACTCACCTCTGGGGCCAACGTCCTGACTTTC. Residues: CASSPTSRLTSGANVLTF.

As DNA, the CDR3 is TGTGCCAGCAGTTACTCTAGGGACAGAGATTCCTACAATGAGCAGTTCTTC. It codes for CASSYSRDRDSYNEQFF. J is TRBJ2-1 and V is TRBV6-2 or TRBV6-3, with 7 bases matching TRBD1. Germline-derived CDR1 and CDR2 are MNHEY and SVGEGT. The J segment lost 1 base and the V segment lost 0 bases, leaving 6 bases of the junction unmatched. The length of the CDR3 is 17 residues.

This clone was recorded only once. The rearrangement links TRBV5-1 to TRBJ2-3; no reliable D call. CDR3 size: 13 residues. Trimming took 0 bases from V and 6 from J, leaving 8 bases between them. Germline CDR1 is SGHRS and CDR2 is YFSETQ. The CDR3 spells CASSLEPADTQYF. The CDR3 DNA sequence: TGCGCCAGCAGCTTGGAACCCGCGGATACGCAGTATTTT.

The chain couples TRBV2 to TRBJ1-2, with D possibly being TRBD1 (6 bases). This CDR3 is built from 16 residues. Germline CDR1 reads SNHLY; CDR2 reads FYNNEI. Trimming took off 0 bases at V and 1 base at J, with 12 bases between the two ends. CDR3 residues: CASSEASAGVNYGYTF. CDR3 nucleotides: TGTGCCAGCAGTGAAGCGTCGGCAGGGGTTAACTATGGCTACACCTTC.

This chain links TRBV7-9 with TRBJ2-1; D is possibly TRBD2 (7 bases). This CDR3 is built from 16 residues. The V gene lost 1 base and the J gene lost 8 bases, with 18 bases spanning the gap. CDR1 SEHNR and CDR2 FQNEAQ come from the germline V gene (reference sequence). CDR3 bases: TGTGCCAGCAGCTTAGTCGGCGGGGGCCCCCAGGATGAGCAGTTCTTC. Amino acid sequence: CASSLVGGGPQDEQFF.

This clone has just a few counts. This CDR3 reads CATMGGTEAFF. CDR3 nucleotide sequence: TGTGCCACCATGGGGGGGACTGAAGCTTTCTTT. The rearrangement joins TRBV24-1 to TRBJ1-1; tentative D call: TRBD1 (5 bases). Germline V gene data show CDR1 as KGHDR and CDR2 as SFDVKD. Trimming removed 8 bases at V and 5 bases at J, with 8 bases between. This CDR3 contains 11 residues.

The rearrangement uses TRBV6-2 or TRBV6-3 and TRBJ1-6; 7 bases are a match to TRBD1. The CDR3 length is 15 residues. The V and J ends lost 8 bases and 5 bases, in that order; junction bases with no gene match: 9. Germline CDR1 MNHEY, CDR2 SVGEGT. The CDR3 here is CASGRHRGDNSPLHF. For the CDR3, the DNA is TGTGCCAGCGGCCGACACAGGGGAGATAATTCACCCCTCCACTTT.

The CDR3 DNA follows: TGTGCCAGCAGCCAGGACCCTCCGGGGGACGGGCACACAGATACGCAGTATTTT. As protein: CASSQDPPGDGHTDTQYF. This chain uses TRBV4-2 with TRBJ2-3, with a tentative D call TRBD2 (6 bases). This CDR3 has 18 amino acids. V was clipped by 3 bases and J by 2 bases, with 21 bases between them. Germline CDR1 is LGHNA and CDR2 is YNFKEQ.

The chain employs TRBV10-3 and TRBJ1-1; weak D call: TRBD1 (5 bases). This CDR3 comprises 15 residues. Between the trimmed V and J ends, which lost 2 bases and 3 bases, there was a span of 13 bases. Germline V lookup: CDR1 ENHRY, CDR2 SYGVKD. Written as DNA, the CDR3 is TGTGCCATCAGTGAGACTTCCGCGGGGGACACTGAAGCTTTCTTT. It encodes CAISETSAGDTEAFF.

This chain connects TRBV5-1 to TRBJ1-3, with D unclear. Per the germline V gene, CDR1 is SGHRS and CDR2 is YFSETQ. V lost 5 bases to trimming and J lost 8 bases, with 14 bases between them. CDR3 length: 13 amino acids. CDR3 amino acids: CASRLQTGDTIYF. The CDR3 DNA reads TGCGCCAGCAGGCTTCAGACCGGGGACACCATATATTTT.

The chain carries TRBV15 and TRBJ1-5, with D possibly TRBD1 on 6 matching bases. V lost 3 bases to trimming and J lost 1 base, with 10 bases between them. The CDR3 has 15 residues. The germline gives CDR1 LNHNV, CDR2 YYDKDF (reference sequence). The CDR3 nucleotides are TGTGCCACCAGCAGCGGACAGTTGAGCAATCAGCCCCAGCATTTT. It translates to CATSSGQLSNQPQHF.

This sequence joins TRBV19 and TRBJ1-4, with D tentatively TRBD1 (5 bases). This CDR3 contains 13 residues. V was trimmed by 5 bases and J by 6 bases, leaving 10 bases between them. In germline, CDR1 is LNHDA, CDR2 SQIVND (reference sequence). In DNA form, the CDR3 reads TGTGCCAGTAGTGGACAAAGGGATGAAAAACTGTTTTTT. Residues: CASSGQRDEKLFF.

Of note for this clone: This is likely a read error, given that the CDR3 carries no conserved phenylalanine or tryptophan at its end. No DNA is shown, since the ends of the CDR3 on it are uncertain; the CDR3 is the one TCRdb lists. The CDR3: CARSLVSGRAG. V gene TRBV5-3 combines with J gene TRBJ2-7; the D call of TRBD2 is as the table states it, not checked on the DNA. TRBV5-3 is an ORF, with its function uncertain. The CDR3 adds up to 11 amino acids, both ends counted.

The chain is built from TRBV12-3 or TRBV12-4 and TRBJ1-1; 7 bases are a match to TRBD1. This CDR3 has 12 residues. V lost 5 bases and J lost 6; bases outside the gene matches: 3. CDR3 sequence (DNA): TGTGCCAGCAGTATGGGACAGCCTGAAGCTTTCTTT. Amino acids: CASSMGQPEAFF.

The chain joins TRBV27 to TRBJ1-2, with D hard to call. This CDR3 is 13 amino acids long. V lost 6 bases to trimming and J lost 1 base, with 9 bases between them. In germline, CDR1 is MNHEY, CDR2 SMNVEV (reference sequence). The CDR3 sequence: CASRQNLNYGYTF. CDR3 DNA sequence: TGTGCCAGCAGGCAGAACCTTAACTATGGCTACACCTTC.

The V and J genes are TRBV4-3 and TRBJ2-5, with TRBD1 matching 8 bases. CDR3 size: 16 residues. With 6 bases clipped from V and 5 bases from J, the junction kept 14 bases outside the gene matches. The germline CDR1 and CDR2 sequences are LGHNA and YSLEER. The CDR3 loop is CASSPTSTGAGETQYF. The CDR3 region has the DNA TGCGCCAGCAGTCCTACTTCGACAGGGGCGGGGGAGACCCAGTACTTC.

CDR3 nucleotides: TGCGCCAGCAGCCAGCCTACCGGACCCAGAGGGGGCTACACCTTC. Residues: CASSQPTGPRGGYTF. The gene calls are TRBV4-1 and TRBJ1-2; no clear D gene. The CDR3 consists of 15 residues. Germline-derived CDR1 and CDR2 are MGHRA and YSYEKL. The ends were cut back, 3 bases at V and 8 bases at J, with 19 bases in the middle.